Listed below are T cell receptor beta chains from one sample, sequenced in a study of T cells in Graves' hyperthyroidism and ophthalmopathy. A single record per CDR3 protein comes from TCRdb applying MiXCR to the multiplex PCR reads. The sample has around 340,000 distinct CDR3 sequences, over 20% seen once; the top ten hold over 45%. Sequencing was carried out using blood. The receptors were sampled from a woman between 45 and 65 years old with Graves' hyperthyroidism. CDR3s include the opening cysteine and the closing phenylalanine or tryptophan. A D gene is named only where the DNA matches it firmly. Only part of the rows carry a size: once, few, many, or a class if the clone is expanded.

>many|NA|TRBJ1-2|TRBV6-1
TGTGCCAGCAGTAAACCGGGCCCCGGCAGCTACACCTTC
CASSKPGPGSYTF
>many|TRBD1|TRBJ2-6|TRBV11-2
TGTGCCAGCAGCTTAGACTACAGGGGATCTGGGGCCAACGTCCTGACTTTC
CASSLDYRGSGANVLTF
>NA|TRBD2|TRBJ2-3|TRBV2
TGTGCCAGCAGCCAAAAGACCAGACTAGCGGGAGGAACAGATACGCAGTATTTT
CASSQKTRLAGGTDTQYF
>NA|TRBD1|TRBJ1-2|TRBV20-1
TGCAGTGCTAGTGGGACAGGCACCCCGGATGGGGGCTACACCTTC
CSASGTGTPDGGYTF
>NA|TRBD1|TRBJ2-1|TRBV10-1
TGCGCCAGCAGTGAGACAGGGGTGGGGAACAATGAGCAGTTCTTC
CASSETGVGNNEQFF
>many|TRBD1|TRBJ2-7|TRBV2
TGTGCCATATGGACAGGGGCGGACGAGCAGTACTTC
CAIWTGADEQYF
>many|TRBD1|TRBJ2-5|TRBV30
TGTGCCTGGAGTGTACCAGGGGGCATGCGAGAGACCCAGTACTTC
CAWSVPGGMRETQYF
>NA|NA|TRBJ2-1|TRBV6-1
TGTGCCAGCAATAAGGGAGGGGGCAATGAGCAGTTCTTC
CASNKGGGNEQFF
>NA|TRBD2|TRBJ2-2|TRBV7-2
TGTGCCAGCAGCTTAGCGAGGGGACTAGGGACCGGGGAGCTGTTTTTT
CASSLARGLGTGELFF
>NA|TRBD2|TRBJ2-7|TRBV20-1
TGCAGTGCTGGCCTACCGGGAGGGCTCAGCTACGAGCAGTACTTC
CSAGLPGGLSYEQYF
>few|NA|TRBJ1-1|TRBV5-6
TGTGCCAGCAGCTTAGGAGGGAGAAGCACTGAAGCTTTCTTT
CASSLGGRSTEAFF
>NA|NA|TRBJ1-2|TRBV12-3/TRBV12-4
TGTGCCAGCAGGGAGGGACACTATGTCAACTATGGCTACACCTTC
CASREGHYVNYGYTF
>many|TRBD2|TRBJ2-5|TRBV20-1
TGCAGTGCTGCTAGCGGGAGGCCGGGGGAGACCCAGTACTTC
CSAASGRPGETQYF
>NA|TRBD1|TRBJ1-1|TRBV6-1
TGTGCCAGCAGGGGACAGGCCACCATGAACACTGAAGCTTTCTTT
CASRGQATMNTEAFF
>many|NA|TRBJ2-2|TRBV7-9
TGTGCCAGCAGATATGGGGGGCCCGGGGAGCTGTTTTTT
CASRYGGPGELFF
>many|TRBD1|TRBJ1-1|TRBV30
TGTGCCTGGGACAGGGGGGGTACTGAAGCTTTCTTT
CAWDRGGTEAFF
>NA|NA|TRBJ1-5|TRBV2
TGTGCCAGCAGTGAGGGTGGAGTTAGCAATCAGCCCCAGCATTTT
CASSEGGVSNQPQHF
>NA|TRBD1|TRBJ2-5|TRBV5-1
TGCGCCAGCAGCTCCAAGACAGGGAAGGTAGAGACCCAGTACTTC
CASSSKTGKVETQYF
>few|NA|TRBJ1-1|TRBV19
TGTGCCAGTAGTAGGGCCCCCGGACAAGTAAAGGGTGAAGCTTTCTTT
CASSRAPGQVKGEAFF
>few|TRBD1|TRBJ2-1|TRBV29-1
TGCAGCGTTGAATTCGGGACAGGGGCAGATGAGCAGTTCTTC
CSVEFGTGADEQFF
>NA|TRBD2|TRBJ2-5|TRBV2
TGTGCCAGCAGTCGGAGCGGGGGAGACCAAGAGACCCAGTACTTC
CASSRSGGDQETQYF
>many|NA|TRBJ1-1|TRBV11-1
TGTGCCAGCAGCGCACGAATTGACACCGTCTTT
CASSARIDTVF
>NA|NA|TRBJ1-6|TRBV30
TGTGCCTTGGAGCAGGAGAATTCACCCCTCCACTTT
CALEQENSPLHF
>few|NA|TRBJ1-2|TRBV5-1
TGCGCCAGCAGCTCCGTCAGCAGCTATGGCCACACCTTC
CASSSVSSYGHTF
>NA|TRBD1|TRBJ1-3|TRBV12-3/TRBV12-4
TGTGCCAGCCAATCACTGCGGGACAGTCTTGGAGGAAACACCATATATTTT
CASQSLRDSLGGNTIYF
>few|NA|TRBJ2-1|TRBV11-2
TGTGCCAGCAGTCTCTTGGGTCAAGACTACAATGAGCAGTTCTTC
CASSLLGQDYNEQFF
>many|NA|TRBJ1-3|TRBV6-1
TGTGCCAGCAGTGGCTCTGGGGGCTCTGGAAACACCATATATTTT
CASSGSGGSGNTIYF
>many|NA|TRBJ2-5|TRBV28
TGTGCCAGCAGTTTGCCCTCGGCGGGGCAAGAGACCCAGTACTTC
CASSLPSAGQETQYF
>many|NA|TRBJ1-2|TRBV3-1
TGTGCCAGCAGCCAAGATGGTAGGAGGAGGGGAAGGGGCTACACCTTC
CASSQDGRRRGRGYTF
>few|TRBD1|TRBJ1-2|TRBV24-1
TGTGCCACCAGTGATTCAGGGGGGGCGGATGGCTACACCTTC
CATSDSGGADGYTF
>few|NA|TRBJ2-4|TRBV6-6
TGTGCCAGCAGTTACCGGAGGGGCACGAGTCAGTACTTC
CASSYRRGTSQYF
>many|NA|TRBJ1-5|TRBV19
TGTGCCAGTAGTATGGCAGACAATCAGCCCCAGCATTTT
CASSMADNQPQHF
>few|NA|TRBJ1-4|TRBV5-1
TGCGCCAGCAGCTTGGACACACACGGCACTTCCTGGGAAAAACTGTTTTTT
CASSLDTHGTSWEKLFF
>once|TRBD1|TRBJ2-5|TRBV20-1
TGCAGTGCTAAAGGACAGGGGGCATTCGAGACCCAGTACTTC
CSAKGQGAFETQYF
>many|TRBD2|TRBJ2-1|TRBV12-3/TRBV12-4
TGTGCCAGCAGTTTACTAGCGGGAGGGCCGGGTGAGCAGTTCTTC
CASSLLAGGPGEQFF
>NA|TRBD2|TRBJ2-3|TRBV7-2
TGTGCCAGCAGCGAGACTAGCGGGAGTGCTGCAGATACGCAGTATTTT
CASSETSGSAADTQYF
>NA|NA|TRBJ1-5|TRBV12-3/TRBV12-4
TGTGCCAGCAGTTTAGACTTGGGGGGGACGAATAGCAATCAGCCCCAGCATTTT
CASSLDLGGTNSNQPQHF
>many|NA|TRBJ2-5|TRBV13
TGTGCCAGCAGCTTAGACTCGGAGACCCAGTACTTC
CASSLDSETQYF
>NA|TRBD1|TRBJ2-3|TRBV7-9
TGTGCCAGCAGCTTATCCACAGGGGGCGCGCGGGGAGATACGCAGTATTTT
CASSLSTGGARGDTQYF
>NA|NA|TRBJ1-2|TRBV4-1
TGCGCCAGCAGCCAAACAACAGGAACTGGCTATGGCTACACCTTC
CASSQTTGTGYGYTF
>NA|TRBD1|TRBJ1-1|TRBV5-6
TGTGCCAGCAGCTTTTCCGGGACAGGGAGCCGGAACACTGAAGCTTTCTTT
CASSFSGTGSRNTEAFF
>many|NA|TRBJ1-4|TRBV7-9
TGTGCCAGCAGCCCACGCGGGAAGGAAAAACTGTTTTTT
CASSPRGKEKLFF
>NA|NA|TRBJ2-1|TRBV7-8
TGTGCCAGCAGCTTAGTGCTAGGGCTTTCCTACAATGAGCAGTTCTTC
CASSLVLGLSYNEQFF
>many|NA|TRBJ2-3|TRBV28
TGTGCCAGCAGTCCCCCGACTGCCCTCCCCCGCACAGATACGCAGTATTTT
CASSPPTALPRTDTQYF
>NA|NA|TRBJ2-1|TRBV18
TGTGCCAGCTCACCGGCGAGGGAAAGCTCCTACAATGAGCAGTTCTTC
CASSPARESSYNEQFF
>NA|TRBD2|TRBJ2-3|TRBV11-1
TGTGCCAGCAGTTTTACTAGCGCTAGCACAGATACGCAGTATTTT
CASSFTSASTDTQYF
>many|TRBD1|TRBJ2-4|TRBV12-3/TRBV12-4
TGTGCCAGCACCCGGGACAGGGGGCTCGCCAAAAACATTCAGTACTTC
CASTRDRGLAKNIQYF
>many|NA|TRBJ2-1|TRBV20-1
TGCAGTGCTAGAGATTTCGGACACCCTTACAATGAGCAGTTCTTC
CSARDFGHPYNEQFF